One sample yielded the 9 T cell receptor beta chains listed below, sequenced in a study of CD4 T cells in relation to SARS-CoV-2 and coronaviruses (dated by TCRdb to the early 2020s). Libraries were prepared through the immunoSEQ multiplex PCR assay. Drawn from immuneACCESS, this table holds only the in-frame rearrangements with V and J called that TCRdb kept. Clones are partly lost; checked studies trace under half to an unresolved V gene and leave the rest unexplained. The sample includes 35,000 to 40,000 clones, with 88% observed a single time. Roughly a tenth of the sample is in the top ten clones. Sequenced: memory CD4+ T cells from PBMCs. According to the study, the label for this sample's cell subset or site signals: memory (non-naive) CD4+ T cells. The origin of the receptors is an adult with COVID-19.

The chain joins TRBV7-9 to TRBJ2-5; 7 bases align to TRBD1. The germline V gene encodes CDR1 SEHNR and CDR2 FQNEAQ (reference sequence). This CDR3 spans 14 amino acids. V shed 5 bases and J 5 bases; nucleotides not matched to a gene: 8. In DNA form, the CDR3 reads TGTGCCAGCAGCCAGACAGGGACGTGGGAGACCCAGTACTTC. Protein product: CASSQTGTWETQYF.

V usage is TRBV14 and J usage is TRBJ1-2; a weak D match, TRBD1 (5 bases). CDR1 and CDR2 (germline): SGHDN, FVKESK. The CDR3 is 18 amino acids. The V and J ends lost 1 base and 6 bases respectively, with 24 bases between them. This CDR3 is CASSQGLPGRRNKDGYTF. Here the CDR3 DNA reads TGTGCCAGCAGCCAAGGGTTGCCGGGACGCCGCAATAAAGATGGCTACACCTTC.

The chain couples TRBV10-2 to TRBJ1-5, with D uncertain. Trimming pared 3 bases from V and 3 bases from J, leaving 15 bases between. The CDR3 consists of 16 residues. Germline CDR1 and CDR2: WSHSY and SAAADI. CDR3 nucleotides: TGCGCCAGCAGTGATTTAGGGCTCCCGGACAATCAGCCCCAGCATTTT. Translating it yields CASSDLGLPDNQPQHF.

This chain connects TRBV6-6 to TRBJ1-1, with 7 nucleotides matching TRBD1. This CDR3 is 15 amino acids long. After removal of 4 bases from V and 0 bases from J, the junction contained 5 bases not matched to a gene. The germline V gene has CDR1 MNHNY and CDR2 SVGAGI (reference sequence). The CDR3 region is CASSSLQGMNTEAFF. CDR3 nucleotides: TGTGCCAGCAGTTCGCTACAGGGGATGAACACTGAAGCTTTCTTT.

The chain recombines TRBV7-8 with TRBJ2-7; the D gene is possibly TRBD1 (6 bases). The CDR3 is made up of 18 amino acids. CDR1 and CDR2 from the germline V gene are SGHVS and FQNEAQ. Trimming took 0 bases from V and 3 from J, leaving 21 bases between them. The CDR3, as DNA: TGTGCCAGCAGCTTAGCGCTTTCTTCAGGACAGATCTACTACGAGCAGTACTTC. This encodes CASSLALSSGQIYYEQYF.

The CDR3 sequence is CASSQKQGALSDTQYF. DNA of the CDR3: TGTGCCAGCAGCCAAAAACAGGGGGCGTTATCAGATACGCAGTATTTT. J is TRBJ2-3 and V is TRBV3-1 (or the pseudogene TRBV3-2), with 9 bases that match TRBD1. Germline CDR1 LGHDT, CDR2 YNNKEL (reference sequence). There are 16 residues in the CDR3. V lost 2 bases to trimming and J lost 4 bases; unmatched junction nucleotides: 7.

This chain links TRBV6-1 with TRBJ1-2; D is undetermined. V lost 2 bases, J lost 8 bases, and 6 bases lay in between. The CDR3 consists of 11 residues. Germline CDR1 and CDR2: MNHNS and SASEGT. This CDR3 reads CASSESLGYTF. CDR3 nucleotides: TGTGCCAGCAGTGAATCGTTGGGCTACACCTTC.

This clone was counted only a few times. The rearrangement links TRBV4-1 to TRBJ1-5; D remains unclear. Germline lookup yields CDR1 MGHRA and CDR2 YSYEKL. This CDR3 is built from 17 residues. Trimming left V 1 base short and J 1 base short, with 14 bases between. The CDR3 is CASSQVVSRRSNQPQHF. The CDR3 bases are TGCGCCAGCAGCCAAGTGGTTTCGAGGCGAAGCAATCAGCCCCAGCATTTT.

The CDR3 nucleotides read TGTGCCAGCAGCCAAGCCATAACCGCCCCTAAGACCGGGGAGCTGTTTTTT. Protein: CASSQAITAPKTGELFF. The genes are TRBV3-1 (or the pseudogene TRBV3-2) and TRBJ2-2; D ambiguous. Trimming removed 1 base at V and 5 bases at J, with 17 bases between. The CDR3 has 17 residues. The germline V gene encodes CDR1 LGHDT and CDR2 YNNKEL (reference sequence).